These 22 T cell receptor beta chains share one sample of origin, sequenced in a study of resident and recirculating memory T cells in vitiligo. The repertoire was sequenced with immunoSEQ multiplex PCR; TCRdb's copy has only in-frame clones and lacks some. Among fewer than 85,000 clones, approximately 90% were seen once, and the ten largest hold roughly 5.1%. Sequencing input: blood. These receptors were collected from a male donor with vitiligo.

The V gene is TRBV27, the J gene TRBJ2-3; D is perhaps TRBD1 (6 bases). Trimming shortened V by 1 base and J by 2 bases, and 10 bases separated the two germline ends. In germline, CDR1 is MNHEY, CDR2 SMNVEV (reference sequence). The CDR3 has 15 residues. The CDR3 DNA follows: TGTGCCAGCAGTTTATGGTACAGGGACACAGATACGCAGTATTTT. This gives the protein CASSLWYRDTDTQYF.

The J gene is TRBJ1-1, the V gene TRBV6-5; 10 nucleotides line up with TRBD1. Germline loops: CDR1 MNHEY, CDR2 SVGAGI. V shed 6 bases, J shed 1 base, and the junction held 5 bases outside the gene matches. This CDR3 is 15 amino acids long. This CDR3 is CASRRQGAKNTEAFF. DNA of the CDR3: TGTGCCAGCAGACGACAGGGGGCGAAGAACACTGAAGCTTTCTTT.

By share, this clone counts as medium-sized. This chain links TRBV2 with TRBJ2-2, with 11 bases that match TRBD2. V shed 5 bases and J 0 bases; nucleotides not matched to a gene: 14. The CDR3 contains 20 residues. CDR1 is SNHLY and CDR2 is FYNNEI in the germline V gene. CDR3 amino acids: CASSRRPVAGGPSNTGELFF. The CDR3 DNA is TGTGCCAGCAGTCGTCGTCCCGTAGCGGGAGGGCCCTCGAACACCGGGGAGCTGTTTTTT.

V usage is TRBV5-1 and J usage is TRBJ2-1, with D unresolved. This CDR3 contains 13 residues. Germline V gene data show CDR1 as SGHRS and CDR2 as YFSETQ. Trimming shortened V by 3 bases and J by 5 bases, and 9 bases separated the two germline ends. This chain's CDR3 is CASSSRSDNEQFF. CDR3 in DNA: TGCGCCAGCAGCTCCCGCAGTGACAATGAGCAGTTCTTC. Looking up the rest from reference TRBV5-1 and TRBJ2-1 gives the full variable domain: KAGVTQTPRYLIKTRGQQVTLSCSPISGHRSVSWYQQTPGQGLQFLFEYFSETQRNKGNFPGRFSGRQFSNSRSEMNVSTLELGDSALYLCASSSRSDNEQFFGPGTRLTVL.

The chain has TRBV21-1 and TRBJ2-7; the D call of TRBD2 is as the table states it, not checked on the DNA. TRBV21-1 is tagged as a pseudogene. The CDR3 is made up of 14 amino acids. CDR3 residues: CASSRDFPDSEQYF. The CDR3, as DNA: TGTGCCAGCAGCAGGGACTTTCCGGATTCCGAGCAGTACTTC.

The chain combines TRBV2 with TRBJ2-1; 7 bases are a match to TRBD2. The CDR3 consists of 14 residues. Germline CDR1 reads SNHLY; CDR2 reads FYNNEI. The V and J ends lost 7 bases and 7 bases, in that order; junction bases with no gene match: 10. CDR3 in DNA: TGTGCCAGCAAGCCCCAAAGCGGGAATAATGAGCAGTTCTTC. It codes for CASKPQSGNNEQFF.

V gene TRBV29-1 combines with J gene TRBJ1-2, with a possible D match to TRBD1 (5 bases). The CDR3 is 18 residues long. Germline loops: CDR1 SQVTM, CDR2 ANQGSEA. V dropped 4 bases and J dropped 0 bases, with 24 bases sitting between them. This CDR3 reads CSVVVWGSGPSSNYGYTF. The CDR3 nucleotides read TGCAGCGTTGTCGTGTGGGGGAGCGGGCCATCTTCTAACTATGGCTACACCTTC. Full variable domain (rest looked up from reference TRBV29-1 and TRBJ1-2): SAVISQKPSRDICQRGTSLTIQCQVDSQVTMMFWYRQQPGQSLTLIATANQGSEATYESGFVIDKFPISRPNLTFSTLTVSNMSPEDSSIYLCSVVVWGSGPSSNYGYTFGSGTRLTVV.

The rearrangement uses TRBV21-1 and TRBJ2-1; whether TRBD2, the table's D call, matches the DNA was not checked. TRBV21-1 is described as a pseudogene. The CDR3 spans 18 residues. This CDR3 is CASSKDFTREGPYNEQFF. The DNA for the CDR3 is TGTGCCAGCAGCAAAGATTTCACGCGGGAGGGCCCCTACAATGAGCAGTTCTTC.

As concerns this clone: One junction end does not reproduce the germline sequence, and a read error may be involved. The V call is TRBV18, the J call TRBJ1-2, with D uncertain. This CDR3 is 13 amino acids long. Germline CDR1 and CDR2: KGHSH and LQKENI. CDR3 nucleotide sequence: TGTGCCAGCTCACCAATACCTAACTATGGCTACATCTTC. It specifies CASSPIPNYGYIF.

This chain joins TRBV9 and TRBJ1-5; no clear D gene. V lost 2 bases, J lost 9 bases, and 15 bases lay in between. This CDR3 is 14 amino acids long. Germline CDR1 is SGDLS and CDR2 is YYNGEE. CDR3 region: CASSVGAPTGPQHF. In DNA form, the CDR3 reads TGTGCCAGCAGCGTCGGTGCACCTACCGGGCCCCAGCATTTT.

The chain has TRBV10-3 and TRBJ2-3; 10 bases agree with TRBD1. Germline CDR1 and CDR2: ENHRY and SYGVKD. Germline trimming cut 10 bases from V and 2 bases from J; bases unmatched to any gene: 9. CDR3 length equals 15 residues. CDR3 in DNA: TGTGCCAGCGAGGACAGGGGGTCCTACACAGATACGCAGTATTTT. This gives the protein CASEDRGSYTDTQYF.

V usage is TRBV7-9 and J usage is TRBJ2-1, with 8 bases identical to TRBD2. J lost 2 bases, V lost 5 bases, and 5 bases had no gene match. Germline CDR1 reads SEHNR; CDR2 reads FQNEAQ (reference sequence). This CDR3 region has 15 residues. The CDR3 bases are TGTGCCAGCAGCCATAGAGCGGGAGCCTACAATGAGCAGTTCTTC. Amino acids: CASSHRAGAYNEQFF.

The DNA for the CDR3 is TGCGCCAGCAGCTTGAGTGGACAGAAGGATGGGGAGCAGTACTTC. Protein: CASSLSGQKDGEQYF. The chain uses TRBV5-1 and TRBJ2-7, with a possible D match to TRBD1 (6 bases). V gave up 1 base and J gave up 7 bases, with 18 bases separating them. CDR3 length: 15 amino acids. Germline V CDR1 and CDR2: SGHRS, YFSETQ.

Within the sample, this clone is medium-sized. The rearrangement uses TRBV9 and TRBJ2-4; D possibly corresponds to TRBD1 (6 bases). The CDR3 runs to 13 residues. V lost 4 bases and J 8 bases, leaving 13 bases between the germline ends. Germline CDR1 reads SGDLS; CDR2 reads YYNGEE. The CDR3 here is CASSIRGLDIQYF. The CDR3 DNA follows: TGTGCCAGCAGCATCAGGGGTTTGGACATTCAGTACTTC.

This chain connects TRBV7-9 to TRBJ2-5; 8 bases align to TRBD1. CDR3 length equals 15 residues. Looked up from germline, CDR1 is SEHNR and CDR2 is FQNEAQ (reference sequence). Trimming removed 3 bases from V and 5 bases from J; junction bases left unmatched: 8. The CDR3 here is CASSFPGGAGETQYF. The CDR3 coding sequence is TGTGCCAGCAGCTTCCCAGGGGGCGCGGGGGAGACCCAGTACTTC.

The chain employs TRBV5-1 and TRBJ2-1; D is possibly TRBD2 (5 bases). CDR3 length equals 12 residues. CDR1 is SGHRS, CDR2 YFSETQ, per germline. The V end lost 0 bases, the J end lost 12 bases, and 10 bases lay between the germline ends. CDR3 nucleotides: TGCGCCAGCAGCTTGGATCTCGGAGGGCAGTTCTTC. This gives the protein CASSLDLGGQFF.

In its sample, this clone was seen once. The chain uses TRBV25-1 and TRBJ2-3; D may be TRBD1 (6 bases). V lost 6 bases and J 2 bases, leaving 12 bases between the germline ends. Germline CDR1 is MGHDK and CDR2 is SYGVNS. The CDR3 runs 14 residues. CDR3 DNA sequence: TGTGCCAGCAGCCGGGACACCGACACAGATACGCAGTATTTT. This encodes CASSRDTDTDTQYF.

The V call is TRBV4-3, the J call TRBJ1-2, with TRBD1 matching 8 bases. V dropped 3 bases and J dropped 7; count of bases not matched to a gene: 4. The length of the CDR3 is 13 residues. Germline values: CDR1 LGHNA, CDR2 YSLEER. The CDR3 sequence: CASSHRQGLGYTF. The CDR3 coding sequence is TGCGCCAGCAGCCACAGACAGGGGCTTGGCTACACCTTC.

The V gene is TRBV7-3, the J gene TRBJ1-5; perhaps TRBD1 as D (6 bases). CDR1 SGHTA and CDR2 FQGTGA come from the germline V gene. The CDR3 is 18 amino acids. Trimming took 3 bases from V and 0 from J, leaving 18 bases between them. CDR3 region: CASSFYYRVTYSNQPQHF. CDR3 coding DNA: TGTGCCAGCAGCTTTTACTACAGGGTCACCTATAGCAATCAGCCCCAGCATTTT.

The V and J genes are TRBV5-1 and TRBJ2-1; D is unresolved. CDR3 length: 13 residues. Germline CDR1 and CDR2: SGHRS and YFSETQ. V was cut by 7 bases and J by 5 bases, with 13 bases left in between. The CDR3 DNA reads as TGCGCCAGCTGTGACCGACTGGACAATGAGCAGTTCTTC. As protein: CASCDRLDNEQFF.

The CDR3 reads CASRRTSGSSGYTF. Here the CDR3 DNA reads TGTGCCAGCAGGCGAACTTCAGGTTCGAGTGGCTACACCTTC. The chain employs TRBV27 and TRBJ1-2; D call uncertain. V was cut by 6 bases and J by 7 bases, with 18 bases left in between. This CDR3 spans 14 amino acids. Germline CDR1 MNHEY, CDR2 SMNVEV (reference sequence).

The J gene is TRBJ2-1, the V gene TRBV12-5, with TRBD2 as a possible D gene (6 bases). The CDR3 length is 17 residues. Germline loops: CDR1 LGHNT, CDR2 FRNRAP. V was clipped by 1 base and J by 7 bases, with 20 bases between them. The DNA of the CDR3 is TGTGCTAGTGGTTTGGGTTTAGCGGCTCGCATCAGGAATGAGCAGTTCTTC. This sequence encodes CASGLGLAARIRNEQFF.